The rows below give T cell receptor beta chains drawn from one sample of a study of blood T cell repertoires in COVID-19. TCRdb's table, derived via immunoSEQ multiplex PCR, lists solely in-frame clones and lacks some. Of roughly 75,000 clones listed, 75% to 95% were seen once; the top ten hold 6.9%. Sequences were obtained from peripheral blood. The source of these receptors is a human donor in a cohort sampled during active COVID-19. The CDR3 runs from the conserved cysteine through the conserved F or W. Each record gives: J gene, V gene, clone size, D gene, CDR3 DNA, CDR3 protein. The D gene is left open where the match is weak. Only part of the rows carry a size: once, few, many, or a class if the clone is expanded.

TRBJ2-7,TRBV19,.,.,TGTGCCAGCCGACAGGACGAGACCTTACCCTACGAGCAGTACTTC,CASRQDETLPYEQYF
TRBJ1-2,TRBV6-5,once,.,TGTGCCAGCAGGCTAGTTAACTATGGCTACACCTTC,CASRLVNYGYTF
TRBJ2-7,TRBV5-1,.,TRBD1,TGCGCCAGCAGCACCGGGACAGGGGCTTGGTACGAGCAGTACTTC,CASSTGTGAWYEQYF
TRBJ2-1,TRBV6-2/TRBV6-3,.,TRBD1,TGTGCCAGCAGTTCTTGGCCGGGACAGGGAACCTACAATGAGCAGTTCTTC,CASSSWPGQGTYNEQFF
TRBJ2-3,TRBV10-1,.,TRBD2,TGCGCCAGCAGTGAGCTTATAGCGGGGGGTATGGTGTATTTT,CASSELIAGGMVYF
TRBJ2-5,TRBV5-6,.,.,TGTGCCAGCAGCTTGGGGTCCGGGTGGGAGACCCAGTACTTC,CASSLGSGWETQYF
TRBJ2-3,TRBV3-1/TRBV3-2,.,TRBD2,TGTGCCAGCAGCGTGATAGCGGGGGGGGCAGATACGCAGTATTTT,CASSVIAGGADTQYF
TRBJ2-7,TRBV6-5,once,TRBD1,TGTGCCAGCAGTCTAGGGGGCGGCTCCTACGAGCAGTACTTC,CASSLGGGSYEQYF
TRBJ2-3,TRBV10-1,.,.,TGCGCCAGCAGTGAGTCTCGGGGGTTTGCAGATACGCAGTATTTT,CASSESRGFADTQYF
TRBJ1-4,TRBV6-2/TRBV6-3,.,.,TGTGCCAGCAGTTACAGGGGGTCAACTAATGAAAAACTGTTTTTT,CASSYRGSTNEKLFF
TRBJ1-5,TRBV18,.,TRBD1,TGTGCCAGCTCACCACCGGACAGGGCCCAGCATTTT,CASSPPDRAQHF
TRBJ2-2,TRBV7-2,.,.,TGTGCCAGCAGCCCTACGGCGGGCGGGGAGCTGTTTTTT,CASSPTAGGELFF
TRBJ1-1,TRBV5-1,.,TRBD1,TGCGCCAGCAGCTCGAACCGTGACAGGGGGCGCGGGCTGAACACTGAAGCTTTCTTT,CASSSNRDRGRGLNTEAFF
TRBJ2-2,TRBV5-4,.,TRBD2,TGTGCCAGCAGCTCCACTGGACTAGGATCTGACGGGGAGCTGTTTTTT,CASSSTGLGSDGELFF
TRBJ2-5,TRBV29-1,.,.,TGCAGTGCCCTATCGCCGCCTGGGGGGGAGACCCAGTACTTC,CSALSPPGGETQYF
TRBJ1-2,TRBV29-1,.,.,TGCAGCGTGGCAGGGGACGACTATGGCTACACCTTC,CSVAGDDYGYTF
TRBJ2-7,TRBV9,.,.,TGTGCCAGCAGCGTAGGGTCGGGGATTGACTACGAGCAGTACTTC,CASSVGSGIDYEQYF
TRBJ2-5,TRBV3-1/TRBV3-2,.,.,TGTGCCAGCAGCCAAGCCCGGGATCAAGAGACCCAGTACTTC,CASSQARDQETQYF
TRBJ1-1,TRBV6-1,.,TRBD1,TGTGCCAGCAGTGAGACAGGGAGGAACACTGAAGCTTTCTTT,CASSETGRNTEAFF
TRBJ2-3,TRBV5-1,.,TRBD2,TGCGCCAGCAGCTTGGCGGGGGGGGGAGATACGCAGTATTTT,CASSLAGGGDTQYF
TRBJ2-7,TRBV28,.,TRBD2,TGTGCCAGCAATGGAGCGGGGATCTCCTACGAGCAGTACTTC,CASNGAGISYEQYF
TRBJ2-3,TRBV12-5,.,.,TGTGCTAGTGGGCCGAATGTCGTAGGCACAGATACGCAGTATTTT,CASGPNVVGTDTQYF
TRBJ1-1,TRBV5-6,.,TRBD1,TGTGCCAGCAGCTATTTAGACAGGGGGGTCACTGAAGCTTTCTTT,CASSYLDRGVTEAFF
TRBJ2-7,TRBV5-1,.,.,TGCGCCAGCAGCTTGGATCAAGTTCGACAGAACTACGAGCAGTACTTC,CASSLDQVRQNYEQYF
TRBJ2-3,TRBV2,.,TRBD2,TGTGCCAGCACTAGCGGGGGGGCCGGTACAGATACGCAGTATTTT,CASTSGGAGTDTQYF
TRBJ1-3,TRBV7-8,few,.,TGTGCCAGCAGCCCTAGCAGGGGCACCTCTGGAAACACCATATATTTT,CASSPSRGTSGNTIYF
TRBJ1-6,TRBV6-6,few,.,TGTGCCAGCAGTTACCCTGGGACACTTAATTCACCCCTCCACTTT,CASSYPGTLNSPLHF
TRBJ2-7,TRBV27,.,.,TGTGCCAGCAGTTTGGGCAGTCAGATCTCCTACGAGCAGTACTTC,CASSLGSQISYEQYF
TRBJ2-2,TRBV19,few,TRBD1,TGTGCCAGTTCATCCTTGGACAGGGTGAACACCGGGGAGCTGTTTTTT,CASSSLDRVNTGELFF
TRBJ1-5,TRBV9,.,TRBD1,TGTGCCAGCAGCCCACAGGGGGACAATCAGCCCCAGCATTTT,CASSPQGDNQPQHF
TRBJ1-6,TRBV28,.,.,TGTGCCAGCAAATGGGCGGGGGGACCCCTCCACTTT,CASKWAGGPLHF
TRBJ1-1,TRBV7-8,.,.,TGTGCCAGCAGCTTCTTCGGGGGTGAGAACACTGAAGCTTTCTTT,CASSFFGGENTEAFF
TRBJ1-6,TRBV5-6,.,.,TGTGCCAGCAGCTTGGTTCAGGGATCAGATTCACCCCTCCACTTT,CASSLVQGSDSPLHF
TRBJ2-7,TRBV7-2,.,.,TGTGCCAGCAGCTTGGGGTCCCTATCGGACAGAGCCGAGCAGTACTTC,CASSLGSLSDRAEQYF
TRBJ2-7,TRBV7-9,.,.,TGTGCCAGTACAAGACAGCTCCTCTACGAGCAGTACTTC,CASTRQLLYEQYF
TRBJ1-1,TRBV6-5,.,.,TGTGCCAGCAGTTACTCGGACAAGATGAACACTGAAGCTTTCTTT,CASSYSDKMNTEAFF
TRBJ2-2,TRBV6-2/TRBV6-3,.,TRBD2,TGTGCCAGCAGCCCTCTTGCGGGGGGGCCGAGCGGGGAGCTGTTTTTT,CASSPLAGGPSGELFF
TRBJ2-5,TRBV18,.,TRBD2,TGTGCCAGCTCACCATCGACTAGCGGGGGAGGTACCAGTGGGACCCAGTACTTC,CASSPSTSGGGTSGTQYF
TRBJ1-1,TRBV5-1,.,.,TGCGCCAGCAGCCTAGGGGCGGATGAAGCTTTCTTT,CASSLGADEAFF
TRBJ1-1,TRBV18,once,.,TGTGCCAGCTCACCAACGATAGACACTGAAGCTTTCTTT,CASSPTIDTEAFF
TRBJ2-7,TRBV7-8,.,.,TGTGCCAGCAGCTCCCCCCTAGTCTACGAGCAGTACTTC,CASSSPLVYEQYF
TRBJ2-5,TRBV5-5,.,TRBD2,TGTGCCAGCAGCTTGGATGCCGGGGGGATACGAGAGACCCAGTACTTC,CASSLDAGGIRETQYF
TRBJ2-7,TRBV9,.,.,TGTGCCAGCAGCGTAAGGGCGGGTGCTACCTACGAGCAGTACTTC,CASSVRAGATYEQYF
TRBJ2-3,TRBV27,.,TRBD2,TGTGCCAGCAGTTTGTCTAGCGGGGTGAGCACAGATACGCAGTATTTT,CASSLSSGVSTDTQYF
TRBJ1-1,TRBV21-1,.,.,TGTGCCAGCAGCATACGGGGCCCGCGGGGTGAAGCTTTCTTT,CASSIRGPRGEAFF
TRBJ2-5,TRBV2,.,.,TGTGCCAGCAGCCCGATCCCGCGAGAGACCCAGTACTTC,CASSPIPRETQYF
TRBJ2-7,TRBV7-8,.,.,TGTGCCAGCAGCCCGGGCGGCAGGGCAAGCGAGCAGTACTTC,CASSPGGRASEQYF
TRBJ1-3,TRBV30,.,.,TGTGCCTGGAGTGCCATCCAAAACACCATATATTTT,CAWSAIQNTIYF
TRBJ2-1,TRBV28,.,.,TGTGCCAGCAGTTTATCTGCGGCCCTTTTAAATGAGCAGTTCTTC,CASSLSAALLNEQFF
TRBJ2-2,TRBV19,.,TRBD2,TGTGCCAGTTCGGGACTAGCGGGGGAGATCACCGGGGAGCTGTTTTTT,CASSGLAGEITGELFF